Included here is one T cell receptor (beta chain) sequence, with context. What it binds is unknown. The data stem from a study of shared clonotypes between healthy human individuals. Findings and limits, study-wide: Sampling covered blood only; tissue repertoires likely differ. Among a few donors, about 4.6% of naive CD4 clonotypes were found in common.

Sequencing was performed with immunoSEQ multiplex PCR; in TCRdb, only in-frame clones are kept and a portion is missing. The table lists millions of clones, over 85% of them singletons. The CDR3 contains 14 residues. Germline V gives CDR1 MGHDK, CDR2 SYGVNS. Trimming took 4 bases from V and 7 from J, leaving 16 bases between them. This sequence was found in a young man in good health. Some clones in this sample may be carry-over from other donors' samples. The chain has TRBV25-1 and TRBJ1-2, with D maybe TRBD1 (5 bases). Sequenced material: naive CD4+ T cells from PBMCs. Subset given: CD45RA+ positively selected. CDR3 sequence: CASSGSRDVGGYTF. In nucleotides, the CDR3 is TGTGCCAGCAGTGGTAGCCGGGACGTGGGTGGCTACACCTTC.